The present T cell receptor beta chain was sequenced within a study of identical twins. The study, taken as a whole, reports: Shared out-of-frame alpha sequences (those common to twins) showed excess low generation probability. Conclusions rested on cross-sectional statistics rather than following the same donors.

V trimming: 6 bases; J trimming: 7 bases; junction bases outside the gene matches: 17. The germline V gene has CDR1 DFQATT and CDR2 SNEGSKA (reference sequence). This CDR3 is built from 17 residues. This clonotype was seen more than once but under ten times. Its target is unknown. Addition of a universal primer site occurred through template switching, and cDNA carried unique molecular identifiers. One entry per CDR3 protein, called by TCRdb with MiXCR from the 5' RACE reads. The sample holds 220,000 or so distinct CDR3 sequences, 7% seen once. The sample was also linked to a second study, of yellow fever vaccine responses in identical twins.

This clonotype was obtained from a woman between 18 and 29 years old in good health. J is TRBJ2-1 and V is TRBV20-1; 11 bases map to TRBD1. Sequencing input: memory (CD45RO+) T cells sorted from blood. The CDR3 DNA reads as TGCAGTGCAAGGACAGGGGGCGCGTTCGTAGAGGTAAATGAGCAGTTCTTC. It codes for CSARTGGAFVEVNEQFF.